The TCR beta chain described here comes from a study of blood T cell repertoires in COVID-19. In the study overall: The origin of the acute and convalescent COVID-19 samples was the United States, Italy and Spain. T cells, B-cell-depleted T cells, or PBMCs supplied cDNA or gDNA.

V shed 6 bases and J shed 4 bases, with 15 bases lying between them. The CDR3 totals 14 residues. Germline assignment: CDR1 SGHTA and CDR2 FQGNSA. Per the study methods: The assay estimated nucleated cells by amplifying reference gene primers. The table came from immunoSEQ multiplex PCR; TCRdb's copy has only in-frame clones and leaves some out. That table furnishes V, J and clone size, whereas the DNA furnished D and trimming. The sample carries 200,000 to 300,000 clones, approximately 86% recorded once. Sequencing was carried out using peripheral blood. This sequence was found in a man aged 35-49 years who had recovered from COVID-19. This rearrangement joins TRBV7-2 to TRBJ2-5; possible D gene TRBD1, 5 bases. CDR3 sequence reads: CASSQGNVRETQYF. The CDR3 bases are TGTGCCAGCAGTCAGGGAAATGTCCGAGAGACCCAGTACTTC.